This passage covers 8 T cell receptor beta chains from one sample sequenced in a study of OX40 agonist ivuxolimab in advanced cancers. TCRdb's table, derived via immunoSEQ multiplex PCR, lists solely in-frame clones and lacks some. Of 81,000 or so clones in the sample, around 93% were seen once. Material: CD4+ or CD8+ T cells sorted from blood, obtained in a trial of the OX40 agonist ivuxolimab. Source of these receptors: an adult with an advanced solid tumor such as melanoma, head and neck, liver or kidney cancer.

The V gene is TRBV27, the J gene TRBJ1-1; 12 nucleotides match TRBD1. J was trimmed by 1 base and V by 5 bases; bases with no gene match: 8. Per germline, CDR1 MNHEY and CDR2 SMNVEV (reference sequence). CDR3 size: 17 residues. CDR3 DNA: TGTGCCAGCAGTCCGACGGGACAGGGGGCCTGGAACACTGAAGCTTTCTTT. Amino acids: CASSPTGQGAWNTEAFF.

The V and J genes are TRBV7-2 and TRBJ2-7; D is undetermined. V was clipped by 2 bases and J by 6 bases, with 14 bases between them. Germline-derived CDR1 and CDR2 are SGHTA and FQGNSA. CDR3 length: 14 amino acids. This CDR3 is CASSLSFGEGEQYF. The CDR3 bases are TGTGCCAGCAGCTTATCCTTCGGCGAAGGCGAGCAGTACTTC.

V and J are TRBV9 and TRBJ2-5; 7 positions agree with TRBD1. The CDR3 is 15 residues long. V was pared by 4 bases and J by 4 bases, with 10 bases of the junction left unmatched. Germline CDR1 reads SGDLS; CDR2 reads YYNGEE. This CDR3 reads CASSPRTGQLETQYF. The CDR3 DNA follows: TGTGCCAGCAGCCCTCGGACAGGACAATTAGAGACCCAGTACTTC.

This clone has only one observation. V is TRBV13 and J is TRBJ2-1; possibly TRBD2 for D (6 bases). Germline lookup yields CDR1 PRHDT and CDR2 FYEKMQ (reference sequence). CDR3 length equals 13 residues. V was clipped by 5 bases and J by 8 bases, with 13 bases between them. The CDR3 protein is CASSDKSGHEQFF. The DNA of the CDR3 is TGTGCCAGCAGCGACAAGAGCGGGCATGAGCAGTTCTTC.

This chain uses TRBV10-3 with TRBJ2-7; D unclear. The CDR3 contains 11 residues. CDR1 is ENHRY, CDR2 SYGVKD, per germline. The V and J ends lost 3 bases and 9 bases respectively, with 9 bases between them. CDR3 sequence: CAISDAEGQYF. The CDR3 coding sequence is TGTGCCATCAGTGACGCTGAAGGGCAGTACTTC.

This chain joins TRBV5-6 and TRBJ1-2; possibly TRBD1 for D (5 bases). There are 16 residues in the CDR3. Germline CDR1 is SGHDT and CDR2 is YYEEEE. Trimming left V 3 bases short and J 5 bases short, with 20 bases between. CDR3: CASSSTGLPIFYGYTF. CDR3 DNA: TGTGCCAGCAGCTCAACGGGGCTACCTATCTTTTATGGCTACACCTTC.

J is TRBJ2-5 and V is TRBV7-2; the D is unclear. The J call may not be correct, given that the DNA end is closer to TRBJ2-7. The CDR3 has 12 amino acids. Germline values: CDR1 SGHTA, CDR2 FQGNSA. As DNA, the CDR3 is TGTGCCAGCAGCCCAAACACCTACGAGCAGTACTTC. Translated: CASSPNTYEQYF.

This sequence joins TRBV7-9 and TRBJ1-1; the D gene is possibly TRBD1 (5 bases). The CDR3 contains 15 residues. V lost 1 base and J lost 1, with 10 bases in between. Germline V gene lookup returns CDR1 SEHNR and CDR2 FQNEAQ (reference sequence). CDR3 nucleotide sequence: TGTGCCAGCAGCTTAGGTGTGGGGACGAACACTGAAGCTTTCTTT. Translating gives CASSLGVGTNTEAFF. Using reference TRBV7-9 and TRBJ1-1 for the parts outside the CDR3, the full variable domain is DTGVSQNPRHKITKRGQNVTFRCDPISEHNRLYWYRQTLGQGPEFLTYFQNEAQLEKSRLLSDRFSAERPKGSFSTLEIQRTEQGDSAMYLCASSLGVGTNTEAFFGQGTRLTVV.